The entry below describes one T cell receptor (beta chain). The data derive from a study of blood T cell repertoires in COVID-19. About the research overall: Acute and convalescent COVID-19 specimens originated in the United States, Italy and Spain.

The data were produced by immunoSEQ multiplex PCR, yet TCRdb's version contains in-frame clones alone and is incomplete. The repertoire holds roughly 170,000 clones, with 87% as singletons. Seattle patients were enrolled while actively infected and followed longitudinally. The CDR3 length is 14 residues. With 2 bases removed from V and 0 bases from J, the gap between germline ends came to 5 bases. Germline V lookup: CDR1 SGHDN, CDR2 FVKESK. This sequence originates from a woman aged 70 to 79 with COVID-19, enrolled during active disease. J is TRBJ1-5 and V is TRBV14, with unresolved D. Sequencing was performed on peripheral blood. The chain's CDR3 is CASSQSSSNQPQHF. In nucleotides, the CDR3 is TGTGCCAGCAGCCAATCTAGTAGCAATCAGCCCCAGCATTTT.